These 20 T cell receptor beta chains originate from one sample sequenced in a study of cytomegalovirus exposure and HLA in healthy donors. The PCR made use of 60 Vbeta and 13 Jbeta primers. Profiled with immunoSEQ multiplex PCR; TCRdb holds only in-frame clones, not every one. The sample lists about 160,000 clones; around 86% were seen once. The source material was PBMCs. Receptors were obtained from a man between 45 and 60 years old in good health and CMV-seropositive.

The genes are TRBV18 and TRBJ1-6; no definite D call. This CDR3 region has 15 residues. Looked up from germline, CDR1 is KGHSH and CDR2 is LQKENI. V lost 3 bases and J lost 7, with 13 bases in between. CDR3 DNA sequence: TGTGCCAGCTCACCGGGCTCTCCGGGGAATTCACCCCTCCACTTT. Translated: CASSPGSPGNSPLHF.

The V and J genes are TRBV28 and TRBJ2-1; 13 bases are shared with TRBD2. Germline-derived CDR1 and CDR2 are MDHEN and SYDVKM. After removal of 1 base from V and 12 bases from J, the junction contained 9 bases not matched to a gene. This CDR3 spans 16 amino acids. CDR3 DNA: TGTGCCAGCAGTTTATTAACTAGCGGGAGGGGTTATGGGCAGTTCTTC. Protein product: CASSLLTSGRGYGQFF.

CDR3 bases: TGTGCCAGCAGCGACAGGGTTCAAAACATTCAGTACTTC. Protein: CASSDRVQNIQYF. The V and J genes are TRBV27 and TRBJ2-4, with 7 bases that match TRBD1. J was trimmed by 5 bases and V by 6 bases; bases with no gene match: 4. CDR1 is MNHEY and CDR2 is SMNVEV in the germline V gene (reference sequence). This CDR3 is built from 13 residues.

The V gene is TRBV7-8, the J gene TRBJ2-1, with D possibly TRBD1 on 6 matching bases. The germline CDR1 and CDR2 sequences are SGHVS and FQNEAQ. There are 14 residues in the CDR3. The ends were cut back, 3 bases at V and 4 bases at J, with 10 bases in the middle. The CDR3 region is CASSFTGRYNEQFF. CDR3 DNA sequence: TGTGCCAGCAGCTTTACAGGGCGATACAATGAGCAGTTCTTC.

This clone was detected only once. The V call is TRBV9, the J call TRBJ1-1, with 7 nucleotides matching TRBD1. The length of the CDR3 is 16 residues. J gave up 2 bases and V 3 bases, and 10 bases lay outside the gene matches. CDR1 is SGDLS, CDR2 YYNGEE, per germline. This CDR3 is CASSDDRERVNTEAFF. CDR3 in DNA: TGTGCCAGCAGCGACGACAGGGAACGGGTAAACACTGAAGCTTTCTTT.

In DNA, the CDR3 is TGTGCCATCAGCGACCGGGGGGAAGACAATGAGCAGTTCTTC. This gives the protein CAISDRGEDNEQFF. The V gene is TRBV10-3, the J gene TRBJ2-1; 7 nucleotides line up with TRBD2. The CDR3 totals 14 residues. The trim removed 6 bases at V and 5 bases at J, leaving 7 bases unmatched. CDR1 and CDR2 (germline): ENHRY, SYGVKD.

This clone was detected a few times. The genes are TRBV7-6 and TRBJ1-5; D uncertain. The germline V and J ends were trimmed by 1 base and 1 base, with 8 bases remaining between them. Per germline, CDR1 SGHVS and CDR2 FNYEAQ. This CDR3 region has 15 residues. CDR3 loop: CASSLDPGSNQPQHF. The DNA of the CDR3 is TGTGCCAGCAGCTTAGACCCGGGGAGCAATCAGCCCCAGCATTTT.

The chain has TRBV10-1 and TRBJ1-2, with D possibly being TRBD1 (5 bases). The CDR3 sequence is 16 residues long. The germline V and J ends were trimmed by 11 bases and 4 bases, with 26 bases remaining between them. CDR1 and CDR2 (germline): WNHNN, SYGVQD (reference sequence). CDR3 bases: TGCGCCCCCCTTTTTTCAGGACACGTACTGAGCTATGGCTACACCTTC. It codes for CAPLFSGHVLSYGYTF.

The CDR3 here is CASSLEDRYTEAFF. For the CDR3, the DNA is TGCGCCAGCAGCTTGGAGGACAGGTACACTGAAGCTTTCTTT. This chain uses TRBV5-1 with TRBJ1-1, with 7 nucleotides matching TRBD1. The CDR3 consists of 14 residues. Trimming at V came to 0 bases and at J to 3 bases, leaving 2 bases not matched to a gene. Germline CDR1 is SGHRS and CDR2 is YFSETQ. Full variable domain (missing parts from reference TRBV5-1 and TRBJ1-1): KAGVTQTPRYLIKTRGQQVTLSCSPISGHRSVSWYQQTPGQGLQFLFEYFSETQRNKGNFPGRFSGRQFSNSRSEMNVSTLELGDSALYLCASSLEDRYTEAFFGQGTRLTVV.

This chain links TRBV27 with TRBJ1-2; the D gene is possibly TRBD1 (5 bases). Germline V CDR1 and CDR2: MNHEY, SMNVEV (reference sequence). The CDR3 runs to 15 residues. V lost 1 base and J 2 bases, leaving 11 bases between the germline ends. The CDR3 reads CASSLFAGGNYGYTF. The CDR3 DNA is TGTGCCAGCAGTTTATTTGCGGGGGGAAACTATGGCTACACCTTC.

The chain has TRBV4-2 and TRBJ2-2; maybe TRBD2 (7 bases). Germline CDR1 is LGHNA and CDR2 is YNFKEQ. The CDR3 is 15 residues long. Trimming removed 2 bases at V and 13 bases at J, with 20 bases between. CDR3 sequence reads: CASSQIGEYREGLFF. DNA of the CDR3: TGTGCCAGCAGCCAAATTGGGGAATACAGGGAGGGGCTGTTTTTT.

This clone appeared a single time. CDR3 nucleotides: TGTGCCAGCACCCCACATGCGGCTAACTATGGCTACACCTTC. Encoded protein: CASTPHAANYGYTF. The V call is TRBV28, the J call TRBJ1-2; D is unclear. This CDR3 has 14 amino acids. V was trimmed by 7 bases and J by 0 bases, leaving 12 bases between them. The germline gives CDR1 MDHEN, CDR2 SYDVKM.

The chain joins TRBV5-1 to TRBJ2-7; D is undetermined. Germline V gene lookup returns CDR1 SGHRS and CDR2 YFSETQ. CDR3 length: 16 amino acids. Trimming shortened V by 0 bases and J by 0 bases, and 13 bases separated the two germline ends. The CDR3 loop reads CASSLVLRPDSYEQYF. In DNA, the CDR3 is TGCGCCAGCAGCTTGGTCTTGCGTCCTGACTCCTACGAGCAGTACTTC.

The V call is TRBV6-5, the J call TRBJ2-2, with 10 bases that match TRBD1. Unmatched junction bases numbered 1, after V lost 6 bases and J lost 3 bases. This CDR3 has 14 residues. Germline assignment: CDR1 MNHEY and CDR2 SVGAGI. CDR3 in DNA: TGTGCCAGCAGGGACAGGGGGGACACCGGGGAGCTGTTTTTT. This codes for CASRDRGDTGELFF.

CDR3 nucleotides: TGTGCCAGCAGCTTGGACCTAGCGGACTACGAGCAGTACTTC. It encodes CASSLDLADYEQYF. The chain has TRBV5-4 and TRBJ2-7, with 7 bases fitting TRBD2. The germline CDR1 and CDR2 sequences are SGHNT and YYREEE (reference sequence). With V trimmed by 0 bases and J by 3 bases, 3 bases remained unmatched. The CDR3 is made up of 14 amino acids.

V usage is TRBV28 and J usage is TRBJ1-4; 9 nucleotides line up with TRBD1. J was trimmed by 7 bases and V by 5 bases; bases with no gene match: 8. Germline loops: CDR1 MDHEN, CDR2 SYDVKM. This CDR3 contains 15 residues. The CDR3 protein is CASSTWDRVSEKLFF. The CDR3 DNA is TGTGCCAGCAGTACTTGGGACAGGGTGTCTGAAAAACTGTTTTTT.

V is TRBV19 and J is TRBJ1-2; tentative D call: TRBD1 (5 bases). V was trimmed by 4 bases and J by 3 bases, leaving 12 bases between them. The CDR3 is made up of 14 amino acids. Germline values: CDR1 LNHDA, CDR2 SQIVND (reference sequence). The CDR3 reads CASSTDSLDYGYTF. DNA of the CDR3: TGTGCCAGTAGTACAGACAGTTTGGACTATGGCTACACCTTC.

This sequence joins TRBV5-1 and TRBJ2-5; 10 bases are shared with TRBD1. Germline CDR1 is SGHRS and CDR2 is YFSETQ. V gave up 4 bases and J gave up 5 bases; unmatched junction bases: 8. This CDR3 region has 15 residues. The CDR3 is CASSAATGGGETQYF. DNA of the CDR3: TGCGCCAGCAGCGCCGCGACAGGGGGCGGGGAGACCCAGTACTTC.

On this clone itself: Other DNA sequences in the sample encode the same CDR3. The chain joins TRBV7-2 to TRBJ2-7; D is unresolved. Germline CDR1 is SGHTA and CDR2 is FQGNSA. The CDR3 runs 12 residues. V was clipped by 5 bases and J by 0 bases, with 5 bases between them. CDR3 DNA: TGTGCCAGCAGCCCCCGCTCCTACGAGCAGTACTTC. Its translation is CASSPRSYEQYF. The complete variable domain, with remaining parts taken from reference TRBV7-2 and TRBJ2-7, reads GAGVSQSPSNKVTEKGKDVELRCDPISGHTALYWYRQSLGQGLEFLIYFQGNSAPDKSGLPSDRFSAERTGGSVSTLTIQRTQQEDSAVYLCASSPRSYEQYFGPGTRLTVT.

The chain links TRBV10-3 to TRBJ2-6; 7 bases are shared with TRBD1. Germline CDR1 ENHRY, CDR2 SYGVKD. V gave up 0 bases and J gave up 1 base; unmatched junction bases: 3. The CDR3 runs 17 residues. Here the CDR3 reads CAISESQGESGANVLTF. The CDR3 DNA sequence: TGTGCCATCAGTGAGTCGCAGGGGGAGTCTGGGGCCAACGTCCTGACTTTC.